This T cell receptor (beta chain) was identified in a study of shared clonotypes between healthy human individuals. Study information: Serving as donors were two women and three men, whose ages spanned 18 to 49.

Sequenced by immunoSEQ multiplex PCR; TCRdb stores in-frame clones only, minus some. The sample holds 600,000 to 750,000 clones, around 72% seen once. Study-level findings and limits: In contrast to clonotypes shared by all four donors, non-shared clonotypes had lower generation probabilities. It was the few donors that limited the genetic and exposure-history diversity represented. Despite large depth, sorted-subset datasets appeared incompletely sequenced.

A note on this clone: Its target is not known.

Germline loops: CDR1 KGHSH, CDR2 LQKENI. Trimming removed 3 bases from V and 6 bases from J; junction bases left unmatched: 10. The CDR3 spans 15 residues. The specimen sequenced was memory CD4+ T cells sorted from blood. The subset here: CD45RA-negative fraction. This clonotype was sampled from a woman younger than 45 in good health. V is TRBV18 and J is TRBJ2-7, with 8 nucleotides matching TRBD1. The DNA for the CDR3 is TGTGCCAGCTCACCTCCAAACGACAGGGGTGCCGAGCAGTACTTC. Protein product: CASSPPNDRGAEQYF.